This TCR beta chain appears in the sequencing data of a study of blood T cell repertoires in COVID-19. Across the whole study: Samples representing acute and convalescent COVID-19 were sourced from the United States, Italy and Spain. The cDNA or gDNA used as material had been derived from T cells, B-cell-depleted T cells, or PBMCs.

Per the study methods: Counts of nucleated cells, estimated from reference gene primer amplification, were obtained. The data were produced by immunoSEQ multiplex PCR, yet TCRdb's version contains in-frame clones alone and is incomplete. V and J calls and clone size are those listed in that table; D and trimming were worked out from the DNA. The sample lists 63,000 or so clones; 65% to 85% were seen once. The CDR3 contains 13 residues. Trimming pared 4 bases from V and 1 base from J, leaving 7 bases between. Germline assignment: CDR1 WSHSY and CDR2 SAAADI. Sequencing input: peripheral blood. This chain connects TRBV10-2 to TRBJ2-5; perhaps TRBD1 as D (5 bases). This TCR was recovered from a human donor in a cohort sampled during active COVID-19. CDR3 sequence reads: CASSATAQETQYF. CDR3 nucleotides: TGCGCCAGCAGTGCGACAGCCCAAGAGACCCAGTACTTC.